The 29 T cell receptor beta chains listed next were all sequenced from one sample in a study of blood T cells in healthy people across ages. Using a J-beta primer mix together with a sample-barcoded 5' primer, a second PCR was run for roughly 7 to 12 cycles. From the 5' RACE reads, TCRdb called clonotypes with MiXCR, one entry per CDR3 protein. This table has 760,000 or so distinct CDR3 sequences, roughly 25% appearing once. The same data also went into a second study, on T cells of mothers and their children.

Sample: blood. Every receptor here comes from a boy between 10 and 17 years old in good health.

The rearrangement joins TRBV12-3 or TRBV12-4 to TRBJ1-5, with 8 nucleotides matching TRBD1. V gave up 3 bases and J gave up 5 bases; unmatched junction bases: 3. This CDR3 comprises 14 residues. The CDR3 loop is CASSFAGGHQPQHF. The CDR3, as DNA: TGTGCCAGCAGTTTTGCAGGGGGCCATCAGCCCCAGCATTTT.

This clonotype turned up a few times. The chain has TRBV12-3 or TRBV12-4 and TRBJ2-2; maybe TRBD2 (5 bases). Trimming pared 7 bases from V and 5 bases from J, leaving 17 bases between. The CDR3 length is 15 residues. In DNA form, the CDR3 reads TGTGCCAGCAAAACACCGGGGTCCGGTACCGGGGAGCTGTTTTTT. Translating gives CASKTPGSGTGELFF.

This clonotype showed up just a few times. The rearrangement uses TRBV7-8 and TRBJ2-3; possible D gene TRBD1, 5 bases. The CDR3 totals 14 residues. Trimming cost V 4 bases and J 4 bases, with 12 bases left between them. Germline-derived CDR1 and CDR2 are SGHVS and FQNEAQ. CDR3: CASSSGIRADTQYF. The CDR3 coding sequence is TGTGCCAGCAGCTCTGGGATCAGGGCAGATACGCAGTATTTT.

The CDR3 protein is CSVELQRGSYNEQFF. CDR3 coding DNA: TGCAGCGTTGAACTCCAGCGGGGTTCCTACAATGAGCAGTTCTTC. This chain uses TRBV29-1 with TRBJ2-5; TRBD2 aligns across 7 bases. Judging by the DNA end, TRBJ2-1 fits better; the J call may be wrong. The germline V gene encodes CDR1 SQVTM and CDR2 ANQGSEA. The CDR3 runs to 15 residues.

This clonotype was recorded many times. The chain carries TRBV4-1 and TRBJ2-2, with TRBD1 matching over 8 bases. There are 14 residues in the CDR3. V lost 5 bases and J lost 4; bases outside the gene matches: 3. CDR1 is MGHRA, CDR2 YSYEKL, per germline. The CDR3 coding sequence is TGCGCCAGCAGCGTAGACAGGGGCACCGGGGAGCTGTTTTTT. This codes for CASSVDRGTGELFF.

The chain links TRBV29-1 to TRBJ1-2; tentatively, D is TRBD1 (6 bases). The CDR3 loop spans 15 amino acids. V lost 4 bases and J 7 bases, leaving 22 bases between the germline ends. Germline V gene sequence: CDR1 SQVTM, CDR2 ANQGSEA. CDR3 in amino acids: CSVVVAGDEVFGYTF. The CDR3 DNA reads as TGCAGCGTTGTAGTAGCAGGGGACGAGGTGTTTGGCTACACCTTC.

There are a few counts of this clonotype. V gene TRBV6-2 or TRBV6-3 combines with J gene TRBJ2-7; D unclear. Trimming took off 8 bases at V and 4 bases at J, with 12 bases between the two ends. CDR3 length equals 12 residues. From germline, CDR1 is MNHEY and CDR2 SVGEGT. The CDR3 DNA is TGTGCCAGCCGTGGACGCCTTTACGAGCAGTACTTC. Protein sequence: CASRGRLYEQYF.

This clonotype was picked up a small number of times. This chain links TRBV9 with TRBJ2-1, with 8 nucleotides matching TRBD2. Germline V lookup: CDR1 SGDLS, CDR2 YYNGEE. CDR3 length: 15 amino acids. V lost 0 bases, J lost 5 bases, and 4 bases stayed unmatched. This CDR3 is CASSVDGLAHNEQFF. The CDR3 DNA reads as TGTGCCAGCAGCGTAGACGGACTAGCCCACAATGAGCAGTTCTTC.

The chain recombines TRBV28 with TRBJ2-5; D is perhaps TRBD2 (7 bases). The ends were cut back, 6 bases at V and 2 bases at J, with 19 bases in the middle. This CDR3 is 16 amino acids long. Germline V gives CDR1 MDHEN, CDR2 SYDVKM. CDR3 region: CASRVRGGLKQETQYF. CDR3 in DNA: TGTGCCAGCAGAGTAAGGGGGGGTCTAAAACAAGAGACCCAGTACTTC.

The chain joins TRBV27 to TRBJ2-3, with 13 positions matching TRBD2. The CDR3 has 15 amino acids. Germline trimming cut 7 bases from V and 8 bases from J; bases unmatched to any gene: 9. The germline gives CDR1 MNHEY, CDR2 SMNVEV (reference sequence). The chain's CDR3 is CASKPGLAGTVTQYF. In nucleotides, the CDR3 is TGTGCCAGCAAACCGGGACTAGCGGGGACTGTTACGCAGTATTTT.

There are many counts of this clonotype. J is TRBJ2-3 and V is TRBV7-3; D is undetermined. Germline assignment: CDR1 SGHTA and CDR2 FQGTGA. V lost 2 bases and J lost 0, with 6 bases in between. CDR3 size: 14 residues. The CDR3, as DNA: TGTGCCAGCAGCTTAGGGCATAGCACAGATACGCAGTATTTT. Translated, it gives CASSLGHSTDTQYF.

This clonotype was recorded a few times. Here the CDR3 DNA reads TGTGCCAGCAGCCCCCAGGCCCGGTCACCTTCCTTAGACTATGGCTACACCTTC. Its protein is CASSPQARSPSLDYGYTF. The rearrangement uses TRBV11-2 and TRBJ1-2, with D uncertain. The CDR3 length is 18 residues. The germline V gene encodes CDR1 SGHAT and CDR2 FQNNGV. The ends were cut back, 5 bases at V and 3 bases at J, with 25 bases in the middle.

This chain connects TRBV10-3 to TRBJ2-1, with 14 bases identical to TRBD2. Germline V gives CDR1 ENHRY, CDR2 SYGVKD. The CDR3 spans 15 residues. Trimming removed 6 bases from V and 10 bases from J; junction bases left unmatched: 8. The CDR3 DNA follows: TGTGCCATCAGAGCGGGACTAGCGGGAGTTGAGGAGCAGTTCTTC. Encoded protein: CAIRAGLAGVEEQFF.

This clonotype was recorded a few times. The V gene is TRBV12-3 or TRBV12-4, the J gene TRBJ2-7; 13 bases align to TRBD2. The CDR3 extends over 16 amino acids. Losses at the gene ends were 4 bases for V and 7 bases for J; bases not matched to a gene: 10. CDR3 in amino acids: CASSSPQLAGGLEQYF. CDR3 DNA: TGTGCCAGCAGTTCGCCCCAACTAGCGGGAGGGTTGGAGCAGTACTTC.

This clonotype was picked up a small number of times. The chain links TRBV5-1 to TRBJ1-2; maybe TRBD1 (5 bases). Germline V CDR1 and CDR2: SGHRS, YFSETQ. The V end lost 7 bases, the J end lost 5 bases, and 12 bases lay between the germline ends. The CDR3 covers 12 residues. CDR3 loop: CASAEGLYGYTF. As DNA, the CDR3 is TGCGCCAGCGCCGAGGGACTTTATGGCTACACCTTC.

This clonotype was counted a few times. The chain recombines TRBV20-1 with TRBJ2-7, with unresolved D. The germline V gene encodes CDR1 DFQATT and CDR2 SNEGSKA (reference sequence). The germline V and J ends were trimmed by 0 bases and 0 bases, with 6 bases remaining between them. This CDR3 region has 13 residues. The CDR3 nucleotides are TGCAGTGCTAGAGATATAGACTCCTACGAGCAGTACTTC. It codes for CSARDIDSYEQYF.

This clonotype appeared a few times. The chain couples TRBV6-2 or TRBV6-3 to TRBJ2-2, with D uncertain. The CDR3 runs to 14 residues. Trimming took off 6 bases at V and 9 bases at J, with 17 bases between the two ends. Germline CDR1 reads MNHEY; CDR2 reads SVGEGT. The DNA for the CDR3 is TGTGCCAGCAGCGACGCAATAGTTTTTTGGGAGCTGTTTTTT. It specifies CASSDAIVFWELFF.

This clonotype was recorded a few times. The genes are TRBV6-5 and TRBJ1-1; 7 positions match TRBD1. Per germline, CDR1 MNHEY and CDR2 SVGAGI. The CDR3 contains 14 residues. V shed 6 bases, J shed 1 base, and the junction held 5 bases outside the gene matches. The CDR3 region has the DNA TGTGCCAGCAGATCCCGACAGGGGAACACTGAAGCTTTCTTT. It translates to CASRSRQGNTEAFF.

The CDR3 sequence is CASSLLGLTGQGNTGELFF. Written as DNA, the CDR3 is TGTGCCAGCAGCTTATTGGGCTTAACGGGACAGGGGAACACCGGGGAGCTGTTTTTT. The V call is TRBV11-2, the J call TRBJ2-2; 9 positions match TRBD1. J lost 1 base, V lost 2 bases, and 11 bases had no gene match. CDR1 SGHAT and CDR2 FQNNGV come from the germline V gene. The CDR3 runs 19 residues. Full variable domain (outside the CDR3, taken from reference TRBV11-2 and TRBJ2-2): EAGVAQSPRYKIIEKRQSVAFWCNPISGHATLYWYQQILGQGPKLLIQFQNNGVVDDSQLPKDRFSAERLKGVDSTLKIQPAKLEDSAVYLCASSLLGLTGQGNTGELFFGEGSRLTVL.

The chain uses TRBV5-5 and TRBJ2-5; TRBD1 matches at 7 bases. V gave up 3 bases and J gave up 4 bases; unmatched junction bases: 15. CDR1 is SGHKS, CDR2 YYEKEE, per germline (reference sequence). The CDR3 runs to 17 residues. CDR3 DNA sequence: TGTGCCAGCAGCTCCTGGGGACAGACCTTTTTGGGAGAGACCCAGTACTTC. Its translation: CASSSWGQTFLGETQYF.

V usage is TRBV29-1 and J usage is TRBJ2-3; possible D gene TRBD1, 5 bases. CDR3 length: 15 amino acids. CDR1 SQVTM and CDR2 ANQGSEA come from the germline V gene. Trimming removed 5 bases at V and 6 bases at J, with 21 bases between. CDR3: CSVTYLSGAHDTQYF. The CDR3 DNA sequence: TGCAGCGTTACATATTTAAGTGGGGCCCACGATACGCAGTATTTT.

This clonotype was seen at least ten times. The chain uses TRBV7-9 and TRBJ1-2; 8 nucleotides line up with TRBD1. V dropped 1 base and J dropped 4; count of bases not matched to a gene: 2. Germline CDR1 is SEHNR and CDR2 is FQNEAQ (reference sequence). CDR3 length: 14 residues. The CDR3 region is CASSLGTGTYGYTF. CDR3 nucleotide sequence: TGTGCCAGCAGCTTAGGGACAGGGACCTATGGCTACACCTTC.

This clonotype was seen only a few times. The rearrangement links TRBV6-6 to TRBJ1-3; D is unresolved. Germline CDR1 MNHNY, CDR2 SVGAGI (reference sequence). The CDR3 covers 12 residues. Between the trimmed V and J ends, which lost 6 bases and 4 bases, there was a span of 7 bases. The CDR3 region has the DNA TGTGCCAGCAGCGACCTCGGAAACACCATATATTTT. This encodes CASSDLGNTIYF.

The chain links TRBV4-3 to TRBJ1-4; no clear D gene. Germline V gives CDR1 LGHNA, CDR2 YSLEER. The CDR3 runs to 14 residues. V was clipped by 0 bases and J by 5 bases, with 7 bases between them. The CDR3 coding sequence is TGCGCCAGCAGCCAAGATAGCGGAAATGAAAAACTGTTTTTT. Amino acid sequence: CASSQDSGNEKLFF.

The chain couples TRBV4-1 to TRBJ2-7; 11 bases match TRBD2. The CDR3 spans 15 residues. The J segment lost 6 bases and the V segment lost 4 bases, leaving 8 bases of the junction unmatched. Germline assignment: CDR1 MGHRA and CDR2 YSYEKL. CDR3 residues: CASSPRLAGSLEQYF. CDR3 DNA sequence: TGCGCCAGCAGCCCAAGACTAGCGGGAAGTCTCGAGCAGTACTTC.

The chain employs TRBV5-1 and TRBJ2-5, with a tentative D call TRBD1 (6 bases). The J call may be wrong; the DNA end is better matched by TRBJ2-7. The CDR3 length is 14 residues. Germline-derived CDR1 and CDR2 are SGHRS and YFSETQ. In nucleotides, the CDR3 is TGCGCCAGCAGCTTAGGTCAGGGGAACGACGAGCAGTACTTC. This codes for CASSLGQGNDEQYF.

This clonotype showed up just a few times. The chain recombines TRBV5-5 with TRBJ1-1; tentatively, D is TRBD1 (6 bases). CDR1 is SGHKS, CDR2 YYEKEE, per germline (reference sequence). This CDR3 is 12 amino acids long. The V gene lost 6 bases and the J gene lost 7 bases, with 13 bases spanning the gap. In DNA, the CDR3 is TGTGCCAGCATCCGGGGGGGCCATGAAGCTTTCTTT. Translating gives CASIRGGHEAFF.

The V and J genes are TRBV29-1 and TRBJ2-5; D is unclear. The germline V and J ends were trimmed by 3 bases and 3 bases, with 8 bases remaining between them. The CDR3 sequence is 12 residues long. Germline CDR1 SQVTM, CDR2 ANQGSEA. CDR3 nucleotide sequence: TGCAGCGTTGATCCACGAGAAGAGACCCAGTACTTC. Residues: CSVDPREETQYF.

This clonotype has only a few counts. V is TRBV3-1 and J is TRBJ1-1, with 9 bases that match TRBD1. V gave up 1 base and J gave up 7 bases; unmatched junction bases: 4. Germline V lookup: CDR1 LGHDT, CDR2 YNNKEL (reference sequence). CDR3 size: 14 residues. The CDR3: CASSQAATGGEAFF. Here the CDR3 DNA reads TGTGCCAGCAGCCAAGCCGCGACAGGGGGTGAAGCTTTCTTT.